This T cell receptor beta chain is from a study of cytomegalovirus exposure and HLA in healthy donors. Concerning this clone: The antigen is not known.

Germline trimming cut 5 bases from V and 2 bases from J; bases unmatched to any gene: 7. The CDR3 covers 15 residues. Germline CDR1 reads MNHEY; CDR2 reads SVGAGI. Study observations and caveats: Cytomegalovirus-associated TCR beta chains were listed, numbering 150 to 200. It was reported in a later analysis that an Asian-associated ancestry cluster showed fewer N-insertions than the approximately 670-donor mean. For most TCR sequences rarity was the rule, although some public TCRs occurred in many donors. Previously analyzed data showed that most TCR beta V segments were productive at a frequency of about 87% or about 30%.

Amplification used 60 Vbeta primers and 13 Jbeta primers. Measured with immunoSEQ multiplex PCR; TCRdb has only the in-frame clones, and not every one. This sample contains around 130,000 clones. The rearrangement uses TRBV6-5 and TRBJ2-3; 7 nucleotides align to TRBD2. This receptor was obtained from an older woman in good health and CMV-seronegative. Sequencing used PBMCs. The CDR3 bases are TGTGCCAGCAGTGGGGCTAGCGGATACACAGATACGCAGTATTTT. Its translation is CASSGASGYTDTQYF.